This T cell receptor (beta chain) is drawn from a study of blood T cell repertoires in COVID-19. The count of this clone is one. Produced via immunoSEQ multiplex PCR; TCRdb's table is partial and in-frame only. Of 55,000 to 75,000 clones listed, 82% were seen once; the top ten hold about 16%. The sequencing input was peripheral blood. This TCR was recovered from a man older than 75 with active COVID-19.

CDR3 loop: CASSQDYGTSGFNEQFF. For the CDR3, the DNA is TGTGCCAGCAGCCAAGACTACGGGACTAGCGGGTTCAATGAGCAGTTCTTC. The chain uses TRBV4-2 and TRBJ2-1; 12 bases line up with TRBD2. The CDR3 loop spans 17 amino acids. Germline V gene lookup returns CDR1 LGHNA and CDR2 YNFKEQ. With 0 bases clipped from V and 6 bases from J, the junction kept 6 bases outside the gene matches.